This T cell receptor (beta chain) was retrieved from a study of blood T cell repertoires in COVID-19. Study-level background: PBMCs, B-cell-depleted T cells, or T cells provided the cDNA or gDNA that made up the material.

V shed 1 base and J 0 bases; nucleotides not matched to a gene: 7. This CDR3 comprises 18 residues. In germline, CDR1 is SGHNT, CDR2 YENEEA. Original methodology: Amplified reference gene primers provided the basis for estimating nucleated cell counts. Data came from immunoSEQ multiplex PCR; TCRdb stores just in-frame clones and leaves some out. Clonal size and the V and J genes are those of that table, whereas D and trimming came from the DNA. The sample carries about 270,000 clones, around 90% recorded once. The participants were between roughly 18 and 90 years old and came from 24 US areas. Allocation to cohorts depended on clinical history reported by the participants.

The TCR was taken from a woman aged 40 to 50 with acute COVID-19. The chain couples TRBV11-3 to TRBJ2-5; 11 bases are shared with TRBD2. Sequencing used PBMCs or T cells enriched from blood (not recorded which). In DNA, the CDR3 is TGTGCCAGCAGCTTAGTGTTCACTAGCGGGAGATACCAAGAGACCCAGTACTTC. This translates into CASSLVFTSGRYQETQYF.